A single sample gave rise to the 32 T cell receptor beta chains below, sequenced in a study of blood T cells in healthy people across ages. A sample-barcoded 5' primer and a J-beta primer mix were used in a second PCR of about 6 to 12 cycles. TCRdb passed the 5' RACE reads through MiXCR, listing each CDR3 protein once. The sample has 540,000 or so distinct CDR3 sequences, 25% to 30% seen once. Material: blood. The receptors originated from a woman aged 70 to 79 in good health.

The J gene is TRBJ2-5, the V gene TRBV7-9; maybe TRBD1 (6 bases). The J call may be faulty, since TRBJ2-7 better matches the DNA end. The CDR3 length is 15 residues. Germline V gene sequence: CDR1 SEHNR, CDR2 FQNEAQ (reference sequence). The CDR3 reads CASSFYSGEENEQYF. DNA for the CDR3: TGTGCCAGCAGCTTTTACTCAGGGGAAGAGAACGAGCAGTACTTC.

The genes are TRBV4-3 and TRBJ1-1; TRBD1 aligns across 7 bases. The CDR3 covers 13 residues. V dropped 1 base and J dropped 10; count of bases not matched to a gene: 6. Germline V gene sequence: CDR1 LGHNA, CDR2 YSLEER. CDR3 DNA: TGCGCCAGCAGCCAAGGACCGGGACAGCGAGCTTTCTTT. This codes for CASSQGPGQRAFF.

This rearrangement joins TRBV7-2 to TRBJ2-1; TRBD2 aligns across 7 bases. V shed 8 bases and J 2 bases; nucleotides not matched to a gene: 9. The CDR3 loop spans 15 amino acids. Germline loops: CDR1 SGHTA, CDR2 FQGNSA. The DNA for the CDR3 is TGTGCCAGCGGGGAGCGGGATCACACCTACAATGAGCAGTTCTTC. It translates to CASGERDHTYNEQFF.

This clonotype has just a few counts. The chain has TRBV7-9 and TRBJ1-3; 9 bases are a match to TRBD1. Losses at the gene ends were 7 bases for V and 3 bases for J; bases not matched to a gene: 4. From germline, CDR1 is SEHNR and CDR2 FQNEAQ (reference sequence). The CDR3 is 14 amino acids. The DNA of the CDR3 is TGTGCCAGCACCTCGGACAGGGGTGGAAACACCATATATTTT. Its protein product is CASTSDRGGNTIYF.

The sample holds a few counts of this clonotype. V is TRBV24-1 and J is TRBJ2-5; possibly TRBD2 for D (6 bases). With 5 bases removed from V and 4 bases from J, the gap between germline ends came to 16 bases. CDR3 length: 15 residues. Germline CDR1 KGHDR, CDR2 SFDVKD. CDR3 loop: CATSVPGVQGETQYF. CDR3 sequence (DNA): TGTGCCACCAGTGTACCGGGGGTCCAAGGAGAGACCCAGTACTTC.

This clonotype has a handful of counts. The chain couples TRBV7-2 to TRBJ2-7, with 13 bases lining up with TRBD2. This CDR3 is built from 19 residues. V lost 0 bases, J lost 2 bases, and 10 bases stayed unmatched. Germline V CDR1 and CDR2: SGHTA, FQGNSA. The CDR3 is CASSLATGLAGYYPYEQYF. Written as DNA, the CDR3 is TGTGCCAGCAGCTTAGCGACGGGACTAGCGGGGTATTACCCCTACGAGCAGTACTTC.

DNA of the CDR3: TGTGCCAGCATGCGGGACAGGGGCACAGATACGCAGTATTTT. Translated, it gives CASMRDRGTDTQYF. The V gene is TRBV12-3 or TRBV12-4, the J gene TRBJ2-3, with TRBD1 matching 9 bases. Losses at the gene ends were 7 bases for V and 1 base for J; bases not matched to a gene: 3. This CDR3 spans 14 amino acids.

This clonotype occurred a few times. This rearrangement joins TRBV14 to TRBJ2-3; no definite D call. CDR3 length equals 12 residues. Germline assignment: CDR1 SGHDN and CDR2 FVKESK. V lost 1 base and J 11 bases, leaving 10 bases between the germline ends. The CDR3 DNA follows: TGTGCCAGCAGCCAAGGTTCGGCACGGCAGTATTTT. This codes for CASSQGSARQYF.

This CDR3 is CASRPRDRGISYEQYF. CDR3 nucleotides: TGCGCCAGCAGGCCTAGGGACAGGGGCATCTCCTACGAGCAGTACTTC. This chain uses TRBV5-1 with TRBJ2-7; 10 bases agree with TRBD1. The CDR3 runs 16 residues. Germline CDR1 is SGHRS and CDR2 is YFSETQ. The V segment lost 5 bases and the J segment 0 bases; nucleotides outside the gene matches: 8.

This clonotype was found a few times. The CDR3 loop reads CSVARQGTKLFF. The CDR3, as DNA: TGCAGCGTTGCGAGGCAGGGGACAAAACTGTTTTTT. The V and J genes are TRBV29-1 and TRBJ1-4; perhaps TRBD1 as D (6 bases). Germline CDR1 and CDR2: SQVTM and ANQGSEA. V shed 4 bases and J shed 10 bases, with 13 bases lying between them. The CDR3 spans 12 residues.

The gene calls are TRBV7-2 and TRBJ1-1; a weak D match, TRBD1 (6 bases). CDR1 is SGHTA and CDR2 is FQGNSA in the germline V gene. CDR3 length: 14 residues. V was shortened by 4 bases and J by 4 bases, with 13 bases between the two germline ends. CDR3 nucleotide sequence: TGTGCCAGCAGCTCCCAGGGCAGGGGCACTGAAGCTTTCTTT. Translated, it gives CASSSQGRGTEAFF.

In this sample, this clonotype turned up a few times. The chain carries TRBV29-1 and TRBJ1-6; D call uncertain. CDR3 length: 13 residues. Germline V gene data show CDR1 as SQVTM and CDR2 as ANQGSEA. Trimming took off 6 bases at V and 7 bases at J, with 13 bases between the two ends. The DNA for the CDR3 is TGCAGCGTGACGGTGACGGCGAATTCACCCCTCCACTTT. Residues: CSVTVTANSPLHF.

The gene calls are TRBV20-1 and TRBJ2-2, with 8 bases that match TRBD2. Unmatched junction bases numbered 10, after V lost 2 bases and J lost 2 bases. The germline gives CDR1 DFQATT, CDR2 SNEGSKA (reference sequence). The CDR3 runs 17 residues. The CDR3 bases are TGCAGTGCTAGACGGGTATCGGCGGGGGGTAACACCGGGGAGCTGTTTTTT. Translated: CSARRVSAGGNTGELFF.

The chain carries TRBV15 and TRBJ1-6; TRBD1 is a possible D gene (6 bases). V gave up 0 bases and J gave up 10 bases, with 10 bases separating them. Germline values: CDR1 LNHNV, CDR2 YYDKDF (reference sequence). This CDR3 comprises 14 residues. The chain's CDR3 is CATSRDTGKSPLHF. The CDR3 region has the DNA TGTGCCACCAGCAGAGATACAGGGAAATCACCCCTCCACTTT. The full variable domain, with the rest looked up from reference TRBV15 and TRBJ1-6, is DAMVIQNPRYQVTQFGKPVTLSCSQTLNHNVMYWYQQKSSQAPKLLFHYYDKDFNNEADTPDNFQSRRPNTSFCFLDIRSPGLGDTAMYLCATSRDTGKSPLHFGNGTRLTVT.

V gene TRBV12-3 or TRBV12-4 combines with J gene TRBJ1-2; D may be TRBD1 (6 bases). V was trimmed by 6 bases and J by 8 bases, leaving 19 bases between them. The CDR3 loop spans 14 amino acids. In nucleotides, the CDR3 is TGTGCCAGCAGCTCGGGACACCCATCTGGGGGCTACACCTTC. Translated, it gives CASSSGHPSGGYTF.

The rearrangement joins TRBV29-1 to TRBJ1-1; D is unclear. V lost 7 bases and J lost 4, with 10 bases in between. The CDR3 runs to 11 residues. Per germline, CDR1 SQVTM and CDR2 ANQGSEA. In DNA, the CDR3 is TGCAGCGGGGCCACGGTCACTGAAGCTTTCTTT. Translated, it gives CSGATVTEAFF.

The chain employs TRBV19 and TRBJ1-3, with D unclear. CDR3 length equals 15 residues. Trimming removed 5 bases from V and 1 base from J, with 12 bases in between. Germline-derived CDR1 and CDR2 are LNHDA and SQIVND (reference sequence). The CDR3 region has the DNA TGTGCCAGTAGTTCAATATCTCCATCTGGAAACACCATATATTTT. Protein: CASSSISPSGNTIYF.

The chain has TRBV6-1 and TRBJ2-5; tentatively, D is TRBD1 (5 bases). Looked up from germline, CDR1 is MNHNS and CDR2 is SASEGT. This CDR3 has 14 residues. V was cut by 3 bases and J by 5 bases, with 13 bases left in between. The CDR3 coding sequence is TGTGCCAGCAGTGATCCTCAAGGGGCCGAGACCCAGTACTTC. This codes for CASSDPQGAETQYF.

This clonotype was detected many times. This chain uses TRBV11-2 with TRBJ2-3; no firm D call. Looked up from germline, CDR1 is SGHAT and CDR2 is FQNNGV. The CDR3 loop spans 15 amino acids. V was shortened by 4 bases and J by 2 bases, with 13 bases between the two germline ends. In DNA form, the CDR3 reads TGTGCCAGCAGCTCCAACCCACAGCCCACAGATACGCAGTATTTT. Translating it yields CASSSNPQPTDTQYF.

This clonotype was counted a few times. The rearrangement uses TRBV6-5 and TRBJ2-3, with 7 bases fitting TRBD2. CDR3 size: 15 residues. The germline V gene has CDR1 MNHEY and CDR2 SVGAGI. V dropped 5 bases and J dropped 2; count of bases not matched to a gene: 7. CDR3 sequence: CASSPGLRDTDTQYF. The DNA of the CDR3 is TGTGCCAGCAGTCCGGGACTAAGGGACACAGATACGCAGTATTTT.

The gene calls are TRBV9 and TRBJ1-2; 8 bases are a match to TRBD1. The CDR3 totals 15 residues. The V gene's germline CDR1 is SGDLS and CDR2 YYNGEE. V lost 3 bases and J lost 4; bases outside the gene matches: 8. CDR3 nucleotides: TGTGCCAGCAGCGCATCACCCGGGACAGGCTATGGCTACACCTTC. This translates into CASSASPGTGYGYTF. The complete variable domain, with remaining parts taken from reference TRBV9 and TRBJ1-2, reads DSGVTQTPKHLITATGQRVTLRCSPRSGDLSVYWYQQSLDQGLQFLIQYYNGEERAKGNILERFSAQQFPDLHSELNLSSLELGDSALYFCASSASPGTGYGYTFGSGTRLTVV.

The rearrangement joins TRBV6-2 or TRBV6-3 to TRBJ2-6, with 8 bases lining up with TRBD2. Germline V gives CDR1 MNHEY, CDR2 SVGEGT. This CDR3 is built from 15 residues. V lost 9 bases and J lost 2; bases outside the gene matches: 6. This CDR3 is CASSRGETGANVLTF. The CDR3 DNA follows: TGTGCCAGTTCGCGGGGGGAAACTGGGGCCAACGTCCTGACTTTC.

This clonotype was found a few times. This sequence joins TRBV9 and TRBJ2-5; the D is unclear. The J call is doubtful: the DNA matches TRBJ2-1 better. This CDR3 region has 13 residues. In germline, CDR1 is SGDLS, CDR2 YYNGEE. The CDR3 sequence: CASSVGNIDEQFF. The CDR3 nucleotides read TGTGCCAGCAGCGTAGGGAATATAGATGAGCAGTTCTTC.

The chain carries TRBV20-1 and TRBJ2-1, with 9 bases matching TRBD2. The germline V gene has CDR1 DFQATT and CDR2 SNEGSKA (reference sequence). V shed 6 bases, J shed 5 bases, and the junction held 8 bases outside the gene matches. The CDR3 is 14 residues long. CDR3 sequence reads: CSAPGTSTDNEQFF. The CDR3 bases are TGCAGTGCCCCCGGGACTAGCACAGACAATGAGCAGTTCTTC.

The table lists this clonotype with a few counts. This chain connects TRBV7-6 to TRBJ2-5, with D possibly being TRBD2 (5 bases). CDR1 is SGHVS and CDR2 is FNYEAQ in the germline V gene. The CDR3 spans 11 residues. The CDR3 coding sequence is TGTGCTATAGTGGACTGGGAGACCCAGTACTTC. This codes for CAIVDWETQYF.

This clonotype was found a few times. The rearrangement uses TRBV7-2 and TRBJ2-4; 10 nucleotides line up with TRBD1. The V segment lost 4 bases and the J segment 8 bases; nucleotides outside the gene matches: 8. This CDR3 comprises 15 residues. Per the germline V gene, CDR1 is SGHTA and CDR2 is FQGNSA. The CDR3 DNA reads TGTGCCAGCAGCTACGACAGGGGGCGTAGAGACATTCAGTACTTC. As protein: CASSYDRGRRDIQYF.

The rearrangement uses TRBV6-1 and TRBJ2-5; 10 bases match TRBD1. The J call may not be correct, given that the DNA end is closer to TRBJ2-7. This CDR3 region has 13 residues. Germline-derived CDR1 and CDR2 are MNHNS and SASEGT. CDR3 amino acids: CASGRDRGYEQYF. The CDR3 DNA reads TGTGCCAGCGGCCGGGACAGGGGTTACGAGCAGTACTTC.

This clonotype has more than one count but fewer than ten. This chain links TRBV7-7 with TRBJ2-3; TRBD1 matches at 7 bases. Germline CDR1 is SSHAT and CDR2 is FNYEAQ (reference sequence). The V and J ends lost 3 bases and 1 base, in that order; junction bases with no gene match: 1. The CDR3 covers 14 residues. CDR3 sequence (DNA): TGTGCCAGCAGCTTTCAGGGGGGCACAGATACGCAGTATTTT. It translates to CASSFQGGTDTQYF.

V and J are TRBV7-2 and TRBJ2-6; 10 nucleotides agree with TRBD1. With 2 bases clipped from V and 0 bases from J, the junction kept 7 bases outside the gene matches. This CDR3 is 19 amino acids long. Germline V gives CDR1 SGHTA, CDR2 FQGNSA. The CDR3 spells CASSLIGRTGGSGANVLTF. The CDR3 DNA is TGTGCCAGCAGCTTAATTGGCCGGACAGGGGGCTCTGGGGCCAACGTCCTGACTTTC.

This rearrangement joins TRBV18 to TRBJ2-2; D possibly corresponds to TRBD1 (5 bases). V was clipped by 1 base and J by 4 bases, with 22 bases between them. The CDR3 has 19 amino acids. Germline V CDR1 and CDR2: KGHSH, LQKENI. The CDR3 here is CASSPRGVSGIRATGELFF. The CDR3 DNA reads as TGTGCCAGCTCACCACGAGGAGTTTCAGGGATCCGGGCCACCGGGGAGCTGTTTTTT.

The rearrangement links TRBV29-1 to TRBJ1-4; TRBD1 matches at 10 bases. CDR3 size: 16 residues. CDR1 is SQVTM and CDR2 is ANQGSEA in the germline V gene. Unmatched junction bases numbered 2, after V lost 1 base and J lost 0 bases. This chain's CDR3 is CSVEGQGAATNEKLFF. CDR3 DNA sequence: TGCAGCGTTGAAGGACAGGGGGCGGCAACTAATGAAAAACTGTTTTTT.

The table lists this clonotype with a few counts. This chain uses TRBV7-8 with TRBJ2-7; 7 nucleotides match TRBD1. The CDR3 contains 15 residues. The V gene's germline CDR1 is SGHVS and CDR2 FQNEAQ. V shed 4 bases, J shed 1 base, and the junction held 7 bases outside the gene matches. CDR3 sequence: CASSSRLTGSYEQYF. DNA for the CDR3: TGTGCCAGCAGCTCCCGATTGACAGGGTCCTACGAGCAGTACTTC.